This TCR beta chain appears in the sequencing data of a study of shared clonotypes between healthy human individuals. Study overall: Donors had three CD4 naive, three CD4 memory, two CD8 naive and one CD8 memory plate apiece. Broader study findings: Compared with memory subsets, naive subsets generally had larger estimated richness.

The protocol was immunoSEQ multiplex PCR, while the TCRdb copy is restricted to in-frame clones and leaves out a portion. The profile shows over a million clones, approximately 96% of them singletons. V was pared by 1 base and J by 5 bases, with 19 bases between. Germline assignment: CDR1 SGHTS and CDR2 YDEGEE. The CDR3 spans 17 residues. Points on this clone: Its antigen is undetermined.

Donors comprised healthy HIV-negative adults lacking recent acute infections or vaccinations. All the donors were Caucasian adults who lived in Nashville, Tennessee. Specimen: naive CD4+ T cells sorted from blood. Regarding subset: CD45RA+ positively selected. The TCR comes from a man aged 25-45 years in good health. This chain uses TRBV5-8 with TRBJ1-5; D uncertain. The chain's CDR3 is CASSLLLSNYHHQPQHF. DNA for the CDR3: TGTGCCAGCAGCTTGCTACTATCCAATTACCATCATCAGCCCCAGCATTTT.